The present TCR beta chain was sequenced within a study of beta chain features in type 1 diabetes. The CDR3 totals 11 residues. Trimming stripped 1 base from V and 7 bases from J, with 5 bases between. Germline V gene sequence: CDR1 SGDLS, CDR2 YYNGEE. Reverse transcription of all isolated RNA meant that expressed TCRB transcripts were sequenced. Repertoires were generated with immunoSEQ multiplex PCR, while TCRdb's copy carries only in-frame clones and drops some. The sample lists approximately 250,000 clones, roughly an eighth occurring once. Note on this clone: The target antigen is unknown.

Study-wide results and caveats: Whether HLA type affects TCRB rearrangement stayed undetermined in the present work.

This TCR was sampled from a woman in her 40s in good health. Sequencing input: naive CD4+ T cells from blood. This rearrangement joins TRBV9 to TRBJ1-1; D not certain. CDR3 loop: CASSVSSEAFF. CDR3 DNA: TGTGCCAGCAGCGTATCTAGTGAAGCTTTCTTT.